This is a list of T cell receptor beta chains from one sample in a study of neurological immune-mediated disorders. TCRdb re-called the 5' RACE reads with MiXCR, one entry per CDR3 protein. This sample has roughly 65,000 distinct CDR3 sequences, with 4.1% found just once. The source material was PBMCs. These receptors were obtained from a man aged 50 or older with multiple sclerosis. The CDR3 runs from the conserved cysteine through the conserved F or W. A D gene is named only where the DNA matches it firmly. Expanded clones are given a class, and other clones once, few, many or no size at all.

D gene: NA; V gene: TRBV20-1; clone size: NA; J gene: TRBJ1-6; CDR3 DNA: TGCAGTGCTAGAGTGGACGGCTCAAATTCACCCCTCCACTTT; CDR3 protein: CSARVDGSNSPLHF
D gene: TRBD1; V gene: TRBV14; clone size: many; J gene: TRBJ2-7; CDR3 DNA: TGTGCCAGCAGCTACGGGACAGACTACGAGCAGTACTTC; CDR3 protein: CASSYGTDYEQYF
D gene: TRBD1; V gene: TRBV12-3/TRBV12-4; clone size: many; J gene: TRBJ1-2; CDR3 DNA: TGTGCCAGCAGACGGTCCGGGACAGGGACTGGCTACACCTTC; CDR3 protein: CASRRSGTGTGYTF
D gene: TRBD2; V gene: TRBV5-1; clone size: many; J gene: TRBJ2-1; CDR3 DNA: TGCGCCAGCCGGACTAGCGGGGGGGCTTCCTACAATGAGCAGTTCTTC; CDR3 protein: CASRTSGGASYNEQFF
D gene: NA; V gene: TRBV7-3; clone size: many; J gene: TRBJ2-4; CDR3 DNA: TGTGCCAGCAGCGGAAGGGTACCCAAAAACATTCAGTACTTC; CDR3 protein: CASSGRVPKNIQYF
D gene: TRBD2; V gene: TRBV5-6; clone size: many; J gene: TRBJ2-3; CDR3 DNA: TGTGCCAGCAGCTTAAGACTAGCGGGGGCTGCAGATACGCAGTATTTT; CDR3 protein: CASSLRLAGAADTQYF
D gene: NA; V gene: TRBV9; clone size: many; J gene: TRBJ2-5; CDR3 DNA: TGTGCCAGCAGCGTAGGGGGGTCCCCCCAAGAGACCCAGTACTTC; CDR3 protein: CASSVGGSPQETQYF
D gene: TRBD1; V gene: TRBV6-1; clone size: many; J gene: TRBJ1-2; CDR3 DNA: TGTGCCAGCAGCGCGACAGGGGGCGCAGCTAACTATGGCTACACCTTC; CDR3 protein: CASSATGGAANYGYTF
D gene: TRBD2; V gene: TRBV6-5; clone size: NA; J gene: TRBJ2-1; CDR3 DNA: TGTGCCAGCCGCCCCGGGTCACAAGCGGGAGCGATCTACAATGAGCAGTTCTTC; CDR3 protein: CASRPGSQAGAIYNEQFF
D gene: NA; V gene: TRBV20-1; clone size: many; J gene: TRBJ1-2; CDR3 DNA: TGCAGTGCTAAAACCGGGATCTATGGCTACACCTTC; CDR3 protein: CSAKTGIYGYTF
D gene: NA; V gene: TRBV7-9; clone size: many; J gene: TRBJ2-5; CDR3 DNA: TGTGCCAGCAGCTGGGACACCAAACAGGGGACCCAGTACTTC; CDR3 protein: CASSWDTKQGTQYF
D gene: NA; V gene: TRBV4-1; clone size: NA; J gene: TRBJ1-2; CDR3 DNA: TGCGCCAGCAGCCAAGTCAGCGACCCCTATGGCTACACCTTC; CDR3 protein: CASSQVSDPYGYTF
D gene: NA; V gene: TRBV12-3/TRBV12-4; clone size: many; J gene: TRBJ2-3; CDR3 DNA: TGTGCCAGCAGGATTGGCAAAGGAGCGTTTGATACGCAGTATTTT; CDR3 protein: CASRIGKGAFDTQYF
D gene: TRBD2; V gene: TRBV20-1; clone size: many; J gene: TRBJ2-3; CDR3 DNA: TGCAGTGCTAGTCCATGGGGGTCGGGAGGAGATACGCAGTATTTT; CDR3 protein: CSASPWGSGGDTQYF
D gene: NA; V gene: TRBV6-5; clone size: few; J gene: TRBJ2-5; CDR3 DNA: TGTGCCAGCAGTTACGGTACCTCTAGAGGCGGATTGGGGACCCAGTACTTC; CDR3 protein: CASSYGTSRGGLGTQYF
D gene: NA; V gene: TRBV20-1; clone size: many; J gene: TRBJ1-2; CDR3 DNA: TGCAGTGCTGGGGACGGCTATGGCTACACCTTC; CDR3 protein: CSAGDGYGYTF
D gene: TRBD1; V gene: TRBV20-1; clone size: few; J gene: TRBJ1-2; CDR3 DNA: TGCAGTGCTAGAAGACAGGGGGTCAACTATGGCTACACCTTC; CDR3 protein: CSARRQGVNYGYTF
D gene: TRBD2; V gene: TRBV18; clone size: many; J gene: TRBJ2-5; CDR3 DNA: TGTGCCAGCTCACCCCTTCCTAGCGGAGAGACCCAGTACTTC; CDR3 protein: CASSPLPSGETQYF
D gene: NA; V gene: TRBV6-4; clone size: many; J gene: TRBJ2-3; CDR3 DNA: TGTGCCACCCAAGATACCCCTGCGAACACAGATACGCAGTATTTT; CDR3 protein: CATQDTPANTDTQYF
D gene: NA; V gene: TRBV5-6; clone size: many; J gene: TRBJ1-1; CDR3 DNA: TGTGCCAGCAGCTGGGACCGGGACACTGAAGCTTTCTTT; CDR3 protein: CASSWDRDTEAFF
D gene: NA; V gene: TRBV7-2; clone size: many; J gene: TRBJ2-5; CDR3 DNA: TGTGCCAGCAGCTTATACGGGGTAGGAGAGACCCAGTACTTC; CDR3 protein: CASSLYGVGETQYF
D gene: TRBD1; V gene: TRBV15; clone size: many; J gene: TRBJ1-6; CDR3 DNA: TGTGCCACCAGGGACAGGGTTAGTTCACCCCTCCACTTT; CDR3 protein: CATRDRVSSPLHF
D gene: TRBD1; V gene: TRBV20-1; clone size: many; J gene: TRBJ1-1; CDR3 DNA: TGCAGTGCTCCGACAGGGGGAAGGACTGAAGCTTTCTTT; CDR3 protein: CSAPTGGRTEAFF
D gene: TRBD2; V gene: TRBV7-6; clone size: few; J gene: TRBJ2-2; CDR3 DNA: TGTGCCAGCAGCTCCGGGACTAGCATGTTTGCCGGGGAGCTGTTTTTT; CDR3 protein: CASSSGTSMFAGELFF
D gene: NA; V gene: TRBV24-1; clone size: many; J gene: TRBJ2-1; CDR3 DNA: TGTGCCACCAGTGATTCCAAGCATTCCTCCTACAATGAGCAGTTCTTC; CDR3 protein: CATSDSKHSSYNEQFF
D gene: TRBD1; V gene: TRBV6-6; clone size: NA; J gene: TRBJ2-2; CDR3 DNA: TGTGCCAGCAGTGGGCTGGGACAGGCGGGCGGGGAGCTGTTTTTT; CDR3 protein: CASSGLGQAGGELFF
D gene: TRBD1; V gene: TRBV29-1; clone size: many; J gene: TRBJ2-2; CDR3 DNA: TGCAGCGCGTCAGGGGGATGGAACACCGGGGAGCTGTTTTTT; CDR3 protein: CSASGGWNTGELFF
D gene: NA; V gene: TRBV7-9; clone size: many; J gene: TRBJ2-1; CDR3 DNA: TGTGCCAGCAGCTTTCGCGGGCACAGTGAGCAGTTCTTC; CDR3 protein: CASSFRGHSEQFF
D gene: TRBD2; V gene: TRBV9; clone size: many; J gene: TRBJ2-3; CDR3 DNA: TGTGCCAGCAGCGTAGCGGGGGGGCGGTACGGCACAGATACGCAGTATTTT; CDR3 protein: CASSVAGGRYGTDTQYF
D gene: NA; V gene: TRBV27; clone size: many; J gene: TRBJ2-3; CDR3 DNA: TGTGCCAGCAGCACTACCCAGGGGAGTTCCGGCACAGATACGCAGTATTTT; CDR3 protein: CASSTTQGSSGTDTQYF
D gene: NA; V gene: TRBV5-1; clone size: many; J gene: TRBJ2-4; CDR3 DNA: TGCGCCAGCAGCATCCCCACAGGGGCCAAAAACATTCAGTACTTC; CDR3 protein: CASSIPTGAKNIQYF
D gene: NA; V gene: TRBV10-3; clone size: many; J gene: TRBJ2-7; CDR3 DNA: TGTGCCACCAGAGAACCCGGGACCGACACCTACGAGCAGTACTTC; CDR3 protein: CATREPGTDTYEQYF